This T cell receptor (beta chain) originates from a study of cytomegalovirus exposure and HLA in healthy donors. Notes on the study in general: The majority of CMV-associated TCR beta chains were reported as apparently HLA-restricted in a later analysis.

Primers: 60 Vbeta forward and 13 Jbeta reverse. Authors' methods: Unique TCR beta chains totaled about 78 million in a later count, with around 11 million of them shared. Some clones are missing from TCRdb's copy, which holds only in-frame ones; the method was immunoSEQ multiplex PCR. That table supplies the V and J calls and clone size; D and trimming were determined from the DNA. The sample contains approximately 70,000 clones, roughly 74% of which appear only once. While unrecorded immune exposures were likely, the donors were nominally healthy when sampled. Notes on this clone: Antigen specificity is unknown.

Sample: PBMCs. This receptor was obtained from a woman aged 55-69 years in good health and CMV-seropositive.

CDR3 loop: CASSKRDRGNTEAFF. As DNA, the CDR3 is TGTGCCAGCAGTAAGCGGGACAGGGGAAACACTGAAGCTTTCTTT. This chain uses TRBV6-5 with TRBJ1-1, with 10 bases fitting TRBD1. The CDR3 sequence is 15 residues long. CDR1 and CDR2 (germline): MNHEY, SVGAGI. The V segment lost 5 bases and the J segment 2 bases; nucleotides outside the gene matches: 5.